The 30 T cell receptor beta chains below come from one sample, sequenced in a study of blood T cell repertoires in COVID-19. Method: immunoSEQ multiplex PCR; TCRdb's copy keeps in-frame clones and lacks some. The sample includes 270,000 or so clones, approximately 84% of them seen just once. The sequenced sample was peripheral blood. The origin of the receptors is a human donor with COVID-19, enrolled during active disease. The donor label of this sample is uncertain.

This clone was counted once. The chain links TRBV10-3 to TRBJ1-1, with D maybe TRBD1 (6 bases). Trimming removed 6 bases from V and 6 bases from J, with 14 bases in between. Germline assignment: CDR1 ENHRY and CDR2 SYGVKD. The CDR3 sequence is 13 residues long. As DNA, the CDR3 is TGTGCCATCAGCCAGAAAGGGGGTTCTGAAGCTTTCTTT. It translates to CAISQKGGSEAFF.

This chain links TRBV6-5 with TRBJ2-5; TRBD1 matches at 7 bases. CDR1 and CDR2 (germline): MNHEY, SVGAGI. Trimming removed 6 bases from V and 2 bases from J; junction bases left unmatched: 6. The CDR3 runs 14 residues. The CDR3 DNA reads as TGTGCCAGCAGCCCGGGACAGACGCAAGAGACCCAGTACTTC. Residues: CASSPGQTQETQYF.

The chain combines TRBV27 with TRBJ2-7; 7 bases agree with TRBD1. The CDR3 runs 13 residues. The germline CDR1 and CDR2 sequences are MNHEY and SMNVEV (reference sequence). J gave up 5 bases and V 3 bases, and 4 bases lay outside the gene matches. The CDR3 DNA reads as TGTGCCAGCAGTTTCCTGGGACAGAACGAGCAGTACTTC. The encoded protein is CASSFLGQNEQYF.

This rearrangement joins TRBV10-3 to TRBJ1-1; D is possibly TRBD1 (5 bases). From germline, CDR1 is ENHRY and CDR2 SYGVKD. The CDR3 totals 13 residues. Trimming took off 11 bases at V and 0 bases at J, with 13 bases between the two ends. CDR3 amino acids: CAGGTGMNTEAFF. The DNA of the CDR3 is TGTGCCGGCGGGACGGGTATGAACACTGAAGCTTTCTTT.

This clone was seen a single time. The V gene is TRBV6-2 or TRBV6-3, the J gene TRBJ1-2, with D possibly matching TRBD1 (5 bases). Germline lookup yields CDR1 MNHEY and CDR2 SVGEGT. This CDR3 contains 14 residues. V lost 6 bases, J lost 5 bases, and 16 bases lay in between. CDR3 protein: CASSRAGQLYGYTF. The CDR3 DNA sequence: TGTGCCAGCAGCCGGGCGGGGCAGCTTTATGGCTACACCTTC.

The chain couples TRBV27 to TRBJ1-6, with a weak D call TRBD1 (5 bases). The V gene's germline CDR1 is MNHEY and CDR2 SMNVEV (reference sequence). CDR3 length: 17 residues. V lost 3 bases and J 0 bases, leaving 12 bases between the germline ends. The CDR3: CASSFGGASSYNSPLHF. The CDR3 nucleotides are TGTGCCAGCAGTTTTGGTGGGGCGAGCTCCTATAATTCACCCCTCCACTTT.

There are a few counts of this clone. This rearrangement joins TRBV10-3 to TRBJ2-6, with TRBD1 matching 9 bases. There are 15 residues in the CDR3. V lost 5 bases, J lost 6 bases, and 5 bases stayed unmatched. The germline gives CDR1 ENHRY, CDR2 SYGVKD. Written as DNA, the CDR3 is TGTGCCATCAGTTTGACAGGGGGGAAGGCCAACGTCCTGACTTTC. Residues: CAISLTGGKANVLTF.

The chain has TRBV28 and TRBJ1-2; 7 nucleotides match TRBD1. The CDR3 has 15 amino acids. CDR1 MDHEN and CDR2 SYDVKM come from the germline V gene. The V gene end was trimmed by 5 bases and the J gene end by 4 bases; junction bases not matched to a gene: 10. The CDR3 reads CASSPHGTVSYGYTF. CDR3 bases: TGTGCCAGCAGTCCACACGGGACAGTCTCCTATGGCTACACCTTC.

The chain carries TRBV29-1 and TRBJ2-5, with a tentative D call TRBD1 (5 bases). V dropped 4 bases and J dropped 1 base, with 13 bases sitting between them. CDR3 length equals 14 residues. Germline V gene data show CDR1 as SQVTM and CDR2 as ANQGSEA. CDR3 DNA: TGCAGCGTTGCTTTACGACAGTTCCAAGAGACCCAGTACTTC. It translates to CSVALRQFQETQYF.

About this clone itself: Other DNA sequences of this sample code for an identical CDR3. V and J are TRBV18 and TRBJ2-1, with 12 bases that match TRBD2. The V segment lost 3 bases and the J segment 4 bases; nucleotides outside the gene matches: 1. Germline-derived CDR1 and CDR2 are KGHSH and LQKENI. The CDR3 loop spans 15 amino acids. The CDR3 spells CASSPGTSGYNEQFF. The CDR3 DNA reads TGTGCCAGCTCACCCGGGACTAGCGGGTACAATGAGCAGTTCTTC. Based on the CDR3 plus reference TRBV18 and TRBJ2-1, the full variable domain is NAGVMQNPRHLVRRRGQEARLRCSPMKGHSHVYWYRQLPEEGLKFMVYLQKENIIDESGMPKERFSAEFPKEGPSILRIQQVVRGDSAAYFCASSPGTSGYNEQFFGPGTRLTVL.

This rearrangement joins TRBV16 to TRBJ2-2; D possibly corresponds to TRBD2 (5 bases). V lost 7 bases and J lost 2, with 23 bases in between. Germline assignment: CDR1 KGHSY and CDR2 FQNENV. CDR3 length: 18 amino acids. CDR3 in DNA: TGTGCCAGCACCCCTAAGCGGTACAGCTCCTCAAACACCGGGGAGCTGTTTTTT. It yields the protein CASTPKRYSSSNTGELFF.

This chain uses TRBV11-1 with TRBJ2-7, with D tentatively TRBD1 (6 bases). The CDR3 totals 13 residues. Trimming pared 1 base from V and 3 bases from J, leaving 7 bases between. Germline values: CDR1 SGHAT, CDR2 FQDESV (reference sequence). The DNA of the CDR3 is TGTGCCAGCAGCTTAGGGACAGACTACGAGCAGTACTTC. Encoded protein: CASSLGTDYEQYF.

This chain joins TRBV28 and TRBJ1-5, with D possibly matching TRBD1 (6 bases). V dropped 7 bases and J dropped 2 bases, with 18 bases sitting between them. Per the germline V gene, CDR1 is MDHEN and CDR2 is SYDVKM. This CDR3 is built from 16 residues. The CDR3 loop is CASTLGAGDGNQPQHF. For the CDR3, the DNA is TGTGCCAGCACGTTGGGGGCGGGGGATGGCAATCAGCCCCAGCATTTT.

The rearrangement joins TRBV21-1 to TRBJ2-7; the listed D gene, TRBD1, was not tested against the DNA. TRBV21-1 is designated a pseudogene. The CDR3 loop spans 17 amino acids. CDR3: CASSKWGRTGAHYEQYF. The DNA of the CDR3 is TGTGCCAGCAGCAAATGGGGGCGGACAGGGGCCCACTACGAGCAGTACTTC.

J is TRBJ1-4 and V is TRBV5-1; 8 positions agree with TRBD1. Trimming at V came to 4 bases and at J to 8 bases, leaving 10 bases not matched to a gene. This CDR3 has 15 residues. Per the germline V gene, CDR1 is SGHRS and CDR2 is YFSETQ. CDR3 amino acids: CASSTQTGEYEKLFF. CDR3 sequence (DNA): TGCGCCAGCAGCACCCAGACAGGGGAATACGAAAAACTGTTTTTT.

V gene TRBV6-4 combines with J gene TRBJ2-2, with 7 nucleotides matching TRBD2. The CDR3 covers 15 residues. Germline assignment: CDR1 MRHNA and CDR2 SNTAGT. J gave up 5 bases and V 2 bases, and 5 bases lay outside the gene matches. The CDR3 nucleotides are TGTGCCAGCAGTGACGGCCTAGCGGTAACCGGGGAGCTGTTTTTT. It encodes CASSDGLAVTGELFF.

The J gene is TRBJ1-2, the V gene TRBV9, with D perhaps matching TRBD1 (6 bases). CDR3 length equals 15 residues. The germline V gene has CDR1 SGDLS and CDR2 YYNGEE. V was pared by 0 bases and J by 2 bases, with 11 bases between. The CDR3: CASSVGSTGNYGYTF. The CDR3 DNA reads TGTGCCAGCAGCGTAGGAAGTACAGGGAACTATGGCTACACCTTC.

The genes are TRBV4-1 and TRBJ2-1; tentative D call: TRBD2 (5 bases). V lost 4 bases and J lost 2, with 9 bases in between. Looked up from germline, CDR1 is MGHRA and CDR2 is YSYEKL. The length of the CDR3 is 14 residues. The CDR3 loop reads CASSPTGTYNEQFF. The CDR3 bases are TGCGCCAGCAGCCCGACGGGAACCTACAATGAGCAGTTCTTC.

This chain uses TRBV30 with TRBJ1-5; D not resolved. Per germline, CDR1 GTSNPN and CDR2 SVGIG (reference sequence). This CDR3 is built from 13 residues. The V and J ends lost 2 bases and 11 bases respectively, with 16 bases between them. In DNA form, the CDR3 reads TGTGCCTGGAGTATCAGTGAGGTAATGGCCCAGCATTTT. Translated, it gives CAWSISEVMAQHF.

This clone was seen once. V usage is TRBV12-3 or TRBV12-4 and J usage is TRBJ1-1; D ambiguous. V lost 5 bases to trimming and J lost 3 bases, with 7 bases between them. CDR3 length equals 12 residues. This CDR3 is CASSPPDTEAFF. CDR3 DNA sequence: TGTGCCAGCAGTCCGCCGGACACTGAAGCTTTCTTT.

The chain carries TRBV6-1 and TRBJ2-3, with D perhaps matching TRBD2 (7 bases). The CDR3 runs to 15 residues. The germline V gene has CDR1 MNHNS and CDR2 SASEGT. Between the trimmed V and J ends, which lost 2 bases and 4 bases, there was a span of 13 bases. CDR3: CASSEWLGGADTQYF. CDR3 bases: TGTGCCAGCAGTGAATGGTTAGGGGGGGCAGATACGCAGTATTTT.

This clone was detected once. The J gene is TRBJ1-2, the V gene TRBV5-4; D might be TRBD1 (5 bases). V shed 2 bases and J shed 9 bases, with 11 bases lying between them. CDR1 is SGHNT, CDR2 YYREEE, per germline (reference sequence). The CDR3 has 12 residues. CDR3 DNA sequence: TGTGCCAGCAGCTTAGACAGAAGTAGCTACACCTTC. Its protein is CASSLDRSSYTF.

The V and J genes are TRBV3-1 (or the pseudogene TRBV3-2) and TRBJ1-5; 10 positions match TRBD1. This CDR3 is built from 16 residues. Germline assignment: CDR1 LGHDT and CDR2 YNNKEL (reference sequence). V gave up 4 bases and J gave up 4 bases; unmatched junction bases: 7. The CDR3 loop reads CASSPRTGGGNQPQHF. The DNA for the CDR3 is TGTGCCAGCAGCCCGAGGACAGGGGGAGGAAATCAGCCCCAGCATTTT.

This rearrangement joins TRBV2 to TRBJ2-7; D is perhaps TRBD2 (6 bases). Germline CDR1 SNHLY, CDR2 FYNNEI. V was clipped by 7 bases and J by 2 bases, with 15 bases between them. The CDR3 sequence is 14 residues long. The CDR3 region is CASTFAGTAYEQYF. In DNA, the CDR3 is TGTGCCAGCACCTTTGCCGGGACTGCCTACGAGCAGTACTTC.

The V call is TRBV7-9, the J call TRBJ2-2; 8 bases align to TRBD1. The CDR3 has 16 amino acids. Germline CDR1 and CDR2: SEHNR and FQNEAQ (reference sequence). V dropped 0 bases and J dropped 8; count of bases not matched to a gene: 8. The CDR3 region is CASSLAPQGARGELFF. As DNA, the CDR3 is TGTGCCAGCAGCTTAGCGCCCCAGGGGGCAAGGGGGGAGCTGTTTTTT.

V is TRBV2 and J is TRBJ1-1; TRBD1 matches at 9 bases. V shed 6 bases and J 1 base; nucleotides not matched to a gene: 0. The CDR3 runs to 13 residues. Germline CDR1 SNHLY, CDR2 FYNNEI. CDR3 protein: CASRQGANTEAFF. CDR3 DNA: TGTGCCAGCAGACAGGGGGCGAACACTGAAGCTTTCTTT.

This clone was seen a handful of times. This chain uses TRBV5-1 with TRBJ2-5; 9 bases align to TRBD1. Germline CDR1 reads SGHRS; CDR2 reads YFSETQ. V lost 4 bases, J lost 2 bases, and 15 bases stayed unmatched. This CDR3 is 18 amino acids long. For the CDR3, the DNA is TGCGCCAGCAGCGCTCAACCCTCGACAGGGGGACTACAAGAGACCCAGTACTTC. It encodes CASSAQPSTGGLQETQYF.

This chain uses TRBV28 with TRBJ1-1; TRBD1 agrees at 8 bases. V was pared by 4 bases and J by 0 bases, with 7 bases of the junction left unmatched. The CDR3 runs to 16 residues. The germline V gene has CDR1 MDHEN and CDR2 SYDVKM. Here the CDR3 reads CASSWTGRSMNTEAFF. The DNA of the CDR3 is TGTGCCAGCAGTTGGACAGGGAGGTCCATGAACACTGAAGCTTTCTTT.

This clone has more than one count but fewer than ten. CDR3 bases: TGTGCCAGCAGGCCCCCGGGACAGGGTTGGGATGAGCAGTTCTTC. Translated, it gives CASRPPGQGWDEQFF. The genes are TRBV5-4 and TRBJ2-1; 9 bases align to TRBD1. V shed 5 bases and J 8 bases; nucleotides not matched to a gene: 11. The CDR3 sequence is 15 residues long. Germline-derived CDR1 and CDR2 are SGHNT and YYREEE (reference sequence).

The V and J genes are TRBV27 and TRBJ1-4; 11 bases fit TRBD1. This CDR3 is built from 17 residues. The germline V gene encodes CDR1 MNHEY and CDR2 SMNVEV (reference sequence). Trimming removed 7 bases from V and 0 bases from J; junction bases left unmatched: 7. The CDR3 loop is CASTKGQGVTTNEKLFF. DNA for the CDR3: TGTGCCAGCACCAAGGGACAGGGGGTAACAACTAATGAAAAACTGTTTTTT. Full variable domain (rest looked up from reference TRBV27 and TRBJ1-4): EAQVTQNPRYLITVTGKKLTVTCSQNMNHEYMSWYRQDPGLGLRQIYYSMNVEVTDKGDVPEGYKVSRKEKRNFPLILESPSPNQTSLYFCASTKGQGVTTNEKLFFGSGTQLSVL.